These 27 T cell receptor beta chains were sequenced from one sample in a study of OX40 agonist ivuxolimab in advanced cancers. Library prep was done by the immunoSEQ multiplex PCR assay. TCRdb provides this immuneACCESS table in a form limited to in-frame rearrangements. Some clones are lacking; in checked studies, under half of them reflect an unresolved V gene, and why the rest are absent is not known. The sample contains around 23,000 clones, around 77% of them found a single time. 15% to 20% of the sample is in the top ten clones. The material sequenced was CD4+ or CD8+ T cells sorted from blood, taken in a trial of the OX40 agonist ivuxolimab. The receptors derive from an adult with an advanced solid tumor such as melanoma, head and neck, liver or kidney cancer.

This clone occurred a few times. The chain recombines TRBV5-4 with TRBJ1-2, with 9 bases aligning to TRBD1. V was pared by 4 bases and J by 5 bases, with 3 bases of the junction left unmatched. The CDR3 contains 13 residues. CDR1 and CDR2 from the germline V gene are SGHNT and YYREEE (reference sequence). The CDR3 DNA follows: TGTGCCAGCAGCGTACAGGGGGCGTATGGCTACACCTTC. This sequence encodes CASSVQGAYGYTF.

The rearrangement links TRBV4-2 to TRBJ2-2, with TRBD2 identical over 7 bases. There are 16 residues in the CDR3. V lost 4 bases, J lost 0 bases, and 5 bases stayed unmatched. Germline loops: CDR1 LGHNA, CDR2 YNFKEQ. DNA for the CDR3: TGTGCCAGCAGCCCGGGGAGGGATCCGAACACCGGGGAGCTGTTTTTT. Protein product: CASSPGRDPNTGELFF.

This clone was picked up one time. The gene calls are TRBV4-1 and TRBJ2-5; 12 bases fit TRBD2. The DNA end is a closer match to TRBJ2-7, so the J assignment may be wrong. Germline CDR1 reads MGHRA; CDR2 reads YSYEKL. The CDR3 extends over 15 amino acids. The CDR3 loop is CASSYTSGGTPEQYF. The CDR3 DNA reads as TGCGCCAGCAGTTACACTAGCGGGGGGACCCCCGAGCAGTACTTC.

The CDR3 bases are TGTGCCTGGAGTGTAAGGTCGCCTTATCAGCCCCAGCATTTT. It is translated as CAWSVRSPYQPQHF. The V and J genes are TRBV30 and TRBJ1-5, with unresolved D. The V gene's germline CDR1 is GTSNPN and CDR2 SVGIG (reference sequence). Trimming removed 0 bases at V and 5 bases at J, with 11 bases between. This CDR3 comprises 14 residues.

The chain combines TRBV5-1 with TRBJ2-5; no reliable D call. Trimming pared 0 bases from V and 5 bases from J, leaving 2 bases between. This CDR3 comprises 11 residues. Looked up from germline, CDR1 is SGHRS and CDR2 is YFSETQ. The CDR3 is CASSLAETQYF. As DNA, the CDR3 is TGCGCCAGCAGCTTGGCGGAGACCCAGTACTTC.

To note about this clone: The same CDR3 also results from other DNA sequences found in this sample. The chain uses TRBV6-5 and TRBJ1-1, with D possibly TRBD1 on 5 matching bases. Per germline, CDR1 MNHEY and CDR2 SVGAGI. The CDR3 is 13 residues long. V dropped 2 bases and J dropped 7 bases, with 11 bases sitting between them. DNA of the CDR3: TGTGCCAGCAGTTACGGGGGGTGGGGTGAAGCTTTCTTT. This sequence encodes CASSYGGWGEAFF.

A single count supports this clone. This rearrangement joins TRBV7-6 to TRBJ2-1; 12 nucleotides align to TRBD2. The CDR3 consists of 16 residues. The germline V gene encodes CDR1 SGHVS and CDR2 FNYEAQ. The J segment lost 2 bases and the V segment lost 3 bases, leaving 2 bases of the junction unmatched. For the CDR3, the DNA is TGTGCCAGCAGCTTTTCTAGCGGGGGGGCCTACAATGAGCAGTTCTTC. Residues: CASSFSSGGAYNEQFF. Full variable domain (missing parts from reference TRBV7-6 and TRBJ2-1): GAGVSQSPRYKVTKRGQDVALRCDPISGHVSLYWYRQALGQGPEFLTYFNYEAQQDKSGLPNDRFSAERPEGSISTLTIQRTEQRDSAMYRCASSFSSGGAYNEQFFGPGTRLTVL.

The chain couples TRBV9 to TRBJ2-7, with 7 bases lining up with TRBD1. Germline values: CDR1 SGDLS, CDR2 YYNGEE. The CDR3 consists of 15 residues. Trimming took 4 bases from V and 1 from J; bases not matched to a gene: 8. CDR3 residues: CASSPWDSPSYEQYF. For the CDR3, the DNA is TGTGCCAGCAGCCCATGGGACAGCCCTTCCTACGAGCAGTACTTC.

The chain uses TRBV20-1 and TRBJ2-7; D gene unclear. Germline V CDR1 and CDR2: DFQATT, SNEGSKA (reference sequence). The germline V and J ends were trimmed by 5 bases and 4 bases, with 9 bases remaining between them. The CDR3 spans 11 residues. CDR3 coding DNA: TGCAGTGCTCTCCCAATTTACGAGCAGTACTTC. Amino acids: CSALPIYEQYF.

Written as DNA, the CDR3 is TGTGCCAGCAGCAAGGCAGCCCACTACGAGCAGTACTTC. Protein: CASSKAAHYEQYF. The V gene is TRBV7-9, the J gene TRBJ2-7; D gene ambiguous. Germline loops: CDR1 SEHNR, CDR2 FQNEAQ (reference sequence). The CDR3 contains 13 residues. Trimming removed 5 bases at V and 3 bases at J, with 11 bases between.

The chain couples TRBV4-3 to TRBJ2-1, with TRBD2 matching over 7 bases. V shed 8 bases, J shed 0 bases, and the junction held 4 bases outside the gene matches. CDR1 LGHNA and CDR2 YSLEER come from the germline V gene. The CDR3 spans 14 residues. The CDR3: CASRGGSSYNEQFF. The CDR3 coding sequence is TGCGCCAGCCGCGGGGGAAGCTCCTACAATGAGCAGTTCTTC.

The chain combines TRBV4-3 with TRBJ2-5; tentatively, D is TRBD2 (6 bases). V dropped 1 base and J dropped 9 bases, with 9 bases sitting between them. Germline V gene sequence: CDR1 LGHNA, CDR2 YSLEER. The CDR3 is 12 amino acids. This CDR3 is CASSQGAGSQYF. For the CDR3, the DNA is TGCGCCAGCAGCCAAGGCGCGGGGTCCCAGTACTTC.

This rearrangement joins TRBV5-6 to TRBJ1-5; D gene unclear. The germline V gene has CDR1 SGHDT and CDR2 YYEEEE. The CDR3 is 16 residues long. Trimming took off 0 bases at V and 5 bases at J, with 15 bases between the two ends. In DNA form, the CDR3 reads TGTGCCAGCAGCTTGGCCGGTCTCATGGGCGATCAGCCCCAGCATTTT. This gives the protein CASSLAGLMGDQPQHF.

This clone occurred once. The rearrangement uses TRBV2 and TRBJ1-2; D not resolved. V was cut by 3 bases and J by 5 bases, with 19 bases left in between. The CDR3 extends over 16 amino acids. Per the germline V gene, CDR1 is SNHLY and CDR2 is FYNNEI. The CDR3 loop is CASSDPTRASRYGYTF. As DNA, the CDR3 is TGTGCCAGCAGTGACCCGACTCGAGCCAGCCGATATGGCTACACCTTC.

This chain connects TRBV5-6 to TRBJ1-4; D is perhaps TRBD1 (6 bases). This CDR3 region has 15 residues. Trimming stripped 4 bases from V and 7 bases from J, with 17 bases between. Germline CDR1 reads SGHDT; CDR2 reads YYEEEE. Here the CDR3 reads CASSTEGRGVEKLFF. CDR3 nucleotide sequence: TGTGCCAGCAGCACAGAAGGGAGGGGGGTTGAAAAACTGTTTTTT. The full variable domain, with the rest looked up from reference TRBV5-6 and TRBJ1-4, is DAGVTQSPTHLIKTRGQQVTLRCSPKSGHDTVSWYQQALGQGPQFIFQYYEEEERQRGNFPDRFSGHQFPNYSSELNVNALLLGDSALYLCASSTEGRGVEKLFFGSGTQLSVL.

The chain recombines TRBV19 with TRBJ1-2, with D possibly TRBD1 on 6 matching bases. The CDR3 consists of 13 residues. V was clipped by 6 bases and J by 6 bases, with 14 bases between them. Germline lookup yields CDR1 LNHDA and CDR2 SQIVND (reference sequence). DNA for the CDR3: TGTGCCAGTAGCCCCCACAGGGCGGATGGCTACACCTTC. This translates into CASSPHRADGYTF.

The chain couples TRBV5-6 to TRBJ2-1, with 10 positions matching TRBD1. With V trimmed by 0 bases and J by 4 bases, 1 base remained unmatched. Germline assignment: CDR1 SGHDT and CDR2 YYEEEE. The CDR3 is 15 amino acids. DNA of the CDR3: TGTGCCAGCAGCTTGGGACAGGGGGCTTACAATGAGCAGTTCTTC. Translating gives CASSLGQGAYNEQFF.

The chain links TRBV5-6 to TRBJ1-2, with D uncertain. V was pared by 2 bases and J by 2 bases, with 10 bases between. The germline CDR1 and CDR2 sequences are SGHDT and YYEEEE. This CDR3 has 14 residues. The CDR3 bases are TGTGCCAGCAGCTTCCCAGGATTAAACTATGGCTACACCTTC. Protein product: CASSFPGLNYGYTF.

CDR3 residues: CASSLEGGDSYEQYF. The DNA for the CDR3 is TGTGCCAGCAGCTTAGAGGGAGGGGACTCCTACGAGCAGTACTTC. The chain employs TRBV7-6 and TRBJ2-7; 7 bases align to TRBD2. V trimming: 1 base; J trimming: 0 bases; junction bases outside the gene matches: 3. CDR1 and CDR2 (germline): SGHVS, FNYEAQ. There are 15 residues in the CDR3. The full variable domain, its missing parts supplied by reference TRBV7-6 and TRBJ2-7, is GAGVSQSPRYKVTKRGQDVALRCDPISGHVSLYWYRQALGQGPEFLTYFNYEAQQDKSGLPNDRFSAERPEGSISTLTIQRTEQRDSAMYRCASSLEGGDSYEQYFGPGTRLTVT.

The rearrangement uses TRBV5-6 and TRBJ1-2, with D perhaps matching TRBD1 (6 bases). V was clipped by 2 bases and J by 6 bases, with 11 bases between them. The CDR3 length is 13 residues. CDR1 and CDR2 from the germline V gene are SGHDT and YYEEEE. The CDR3 reads CASSFSGGDGYTF. The DNA of the CDR3 is TGTGCCAGCAGCTTTTCGGGGGGCGATGGCTACACCTTC.

The chain couples TRBV7-8 to TRBJ2-7; D may match TRBD1 or TRBD2 (5 bases each). CDR1 SGHVS and CDR2 FQNEAQ come from the germline V gene. V lost 11 bases and J lost 0, with 17 bases in between. The CDR3 has 14 residues. The CDR3 reads CAGNERGFSYEQYF. For the CDR3, the DNA is TGTGCCGGGAATGAGAGGGGTTTCTCCTACGAGCAGTACTTC.

The chain is built from TRBV4-1 and TRBJ1-2, with D unclear. V dropped 0 bases and J dropped 5 bases, with 13 bases sitting between them. This CDR3 has 15 residues. Germline assignment: CDR1 MGHRA and CDR2 YSYEKL. This CDR3 is CASSQETMVLYGYTF. CDR3 nucleotides: TGCGCCAGCAGCCAAGAGACGATGGTGTTATATGGCTACACCTTC.

The genes are TRBV30 and TRBJ2-5; 9 nucleotides align to TRBD1. Germline CDR1 GTSNPN, CDR2 SVGIG (reference sequence). CDR3 length: 15 amino acids. V lost 1 base to trimming and J lost 3 bases; unmatched junction nucleotides: 6. CDR3 in amino acids: CAWSAGTGQKETQYF. The CDR3 bases are TGTGCCTGGAGTGCCGGGACAGGGCAAAAAGAGACCCAGTACTTC.

V usage is TRBV7-6 and J usage is TRBJ1-4, with D possibly being TRBD1 (6 bases). V was pared by 1 base and J by 0 bases, with 6 bases between. The CDR3 contains 15 residues. CDR1 SGHVS and CDR2 FNYEAQ come from the germline V gene. The CDR3 DNA follows: TGTGCCAGCAGCTTAGAGGGGGCAACTAATGAAAAACTGTTTTTT. Translating gives CASSLEGATNEKLFF.

The J gene is TRBJ1-2, the V gene TRBV23-1; D remains unclear. TRBV23-1 is noted as an ORF with a role that remains uncertain. V was clipped by 7 bases and J by 4 bases, with 10 bases between them. The CDR3 is made up of 12 amino acids. The CDR3 loop is CASNGRTYGYTF. DNA for the CDR3: TGCGCCAGCAACGGGAGAACCTATGGCTACACCTTC.

The V call is TRBV5-8, the J call TRBJ2-1; 11 bases map to TRBD1. The germline V gene encodes CDR1 SGHTS and CDR2 YDEGEE. The CDR3 is 15 residues long. V lost 4 bases and J lost 4; bases outside the gene matches: 4. The CDR3 spells CASSKGQGVYNEQFF. The CDR3 DNA sequence: TGTGCCAGCAGCAAGGGACAGGGGGTGTACAATGAGCAGTTCTTC.

The chain links TRBV27 to TRBJ2-6; TRBD2 matches 10 bases. This CDR3 has 18 amino acids. Germline V gene data show CDR1 as MNHEY and CDR2 as SMNVEV (reference sequence). The ends lost 2 bases at V and 0 bases at J; junction bases unmatched: 4. The CDR3 is CASSLRAGGYSGANVLTF. CDR3 bases: TGTGCCAGCAGTTTACGAGCGGGGGGGTACTCTGGGGCCAACGTCCTGACTTTC.